This T cell receptor beta chain was recovered during a study of cytomegalovirus exposure and HLA in healthy donors. The overall study: Some 85 million unique TCRs, all from HLA-typed donors, were included in an early release of the data. Study outcomes and limitations: The study carried out a later analysis of TCR beta sequences. It associated 15,000 to 20,000 of them with specific HLA alleles at a false discovery rate of 0.05. Reported findings show TCR beta sequences accurately forecast HLA-A and HLA-B alleles in most subjects. Indistinguishability led to the exclusion of some V segments, TRBV6-2 and TRBV6-3 included.

60 Vbeta and 13 Jbeta primers were used in PCR. Libraries were prepared by immunoSEQ multiplex PCR; TCRdb keeps only in-frame clonotypes and omits some of them. Of about 150,000 clones detected, 70% appear once; the ten largest clones hold 2% to 2.5%. With regard to this clone: Its antigen is unidentified.

The CDR3 runs 12 residues. Between the trimmed V and J ends, which lost 7 bases and 7 bases, there was a span of 13 bases. Germline lookup yields CDR1 MNHNS and CDR2 SASEGT. The sample taken for sequencing was PBMCs. The chain recombines TRBV6-1 with TRBJ1-1; D possibly corresponds to TRBD1 (6 bases). This clonotype originated in a woman aged 55 to 70 in good health and CMV-seropositive. The CDR3 loop reads CASIGQKDEAFF. The CDR3 nucleotides are TGTGCCAGCATAGGACAGAAGGATGAAGCTTTCTTT.